A single sample gave rise to the 3 T cell receptor beta chains below, sequenced in a study of blood T cell repertoires in COVID-19. Profiled with immunoSEQ multiplex PCR; TCRdb holds only in-frame clones, not every one. This table holds approximately 220,000 clones, 85% to 90% found once. The sequencing input was PBMCs or T cells enriched from blood (not recorded which). The receptor source for this set is a man aged 25-45 years who had recovered from COVID-19.

The chain joins TRBV19 to TRBJ1-5; D is undetermined. Germline values: CDR1 LNHDA, CDR2 SQIVND (reference sequence). V lost 9 bases and J lost 2, with 14 bases in between. The CDR3 length is 14 residues. The CDR3 nucleotides are TGTGCCAGCCAATATGGAGAGGGCAATCAGCCCCAGCATTTT. Amino acid sequence: CASQYGEGNQPQHF.

V gene TRBV19 combines with J gene TRBJ1-2, with D tentatively TRBD1 (6 bases). This CDR3 has 14 residues. CDR1 is LNHDA, CDR2 SQIVND, per germline (reference sequence). Trimming pared 3 bases from V and 5 bases from J, leaving 13 bases between. The CDR3 DNA reads as TGTGCCAGTAGTATCGCCAGGGGTGCTTATGGCTACACCTTC. Translation: CASSIARGAYGYTF.

The V gene is TRBV25-1, the J gene TRBJ2-2, with TRBD2 matching 9 bases. The CDR3 is 16 amino acids. V shed 0 bases, J shed 5 bases, and the junction held 4 bases outside the gene matches. Germline CDR1 and CDR2: MGHDK and SYGVNS. The CDR3 region is CASSEYLAGSTGELFF. DNA of the CDR3: TGTGCCAGCAGTGAATATCTAGCGGGGAGTACCGGGGAGCTGTTTTTT.